This T cell receptor beta chain appears in the sequencing data of a study of cytomegalovirus exposure and HLA in healthy donors. PCR was performed using 60 Vbeta and 13 Jbeta primers. Clones were read by immunoSEQ multiplex PCR, and TCRdb kept only the in-frame ones, dropping some. The profile shows 100,000 to 150,000 clones, approximately 75% of them singletons. The sample comprised PBMCs. This clonotype originated in a man aged 50-59 years in good health and CMV-seropositive.

The CDR3 nucleotides read TGCGCCAGCAGCCAAGATGGTGCGTATGATACGCAGTATTTT. This translates into CASSQDGAYDTQYF. The rearrangement joins TRBV4-3 to TRBJ2-3; no clear D. The CDR3 is 14 amino acids. CDR1 and CDR2 (germline): LGHNA, YSLEER. The V gene lost 0 bases and the J gene lost 6 bases, with 10 bases spanning the gap.